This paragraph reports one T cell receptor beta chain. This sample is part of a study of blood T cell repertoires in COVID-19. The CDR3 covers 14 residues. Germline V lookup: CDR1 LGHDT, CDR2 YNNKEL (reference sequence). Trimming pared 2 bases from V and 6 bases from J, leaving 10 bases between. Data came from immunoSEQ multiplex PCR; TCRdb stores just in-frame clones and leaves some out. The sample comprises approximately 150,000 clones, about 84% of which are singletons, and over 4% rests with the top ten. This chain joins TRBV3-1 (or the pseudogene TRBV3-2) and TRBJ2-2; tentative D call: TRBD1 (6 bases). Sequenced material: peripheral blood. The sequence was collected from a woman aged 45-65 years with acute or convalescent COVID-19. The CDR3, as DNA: TGTGCCAGCAGCCAATTTACAGGGCCCGGGGAGCTGTTTTTT. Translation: CASSQFTGPGELFF.